The 21 T cell receptor beta chains presented below share a single source sample, sequenced in a study of blood T cell repertoires in COVID-19. TCRdb's table, derived via immunoSEQ multiplex PCR, lists solely in-frame clones and lacks some. Of some 220,000 clones in the sample, roughly 80% were seen once. The specimen sequenced was peripheral blood. These receptors originate from a woman aged 70-85 years with acute or convalescent COVID-19.

The chain uses TRBV18 and TRBJ2-3; TRBD1 agrees at 8 bases. Trimming at V came to 6 bases and at J to 3 bases, leaving 8 bases not matched to a gene. CDR3 length equals 15 residues. The germline V gene encodes CDR1 KGHSH and CDR2 LQKENI. The CDR3 spells CASSLGRGPTDTQYF. The CDR3 DNA follows: TGTGCCAGCTCCCTGGGCAGGGGGCCGACAGATACGCAGTATTTT. The full variable domain, rest sourced from reference TRBV18 and TRBJ2-3, is NAGVMQNPRHLVRRRGQEARLRCSPMKGHSHVYWYRQLPEEGLKFMVYLQKENIIDESGMPKERFSAEFPKEGPSILRIQQVVRGDSAAYFCASSLGRGPTDTQYFGPGTRLTVL.

The V and J genes are TRBV18 and TRBJ2-1, with 8 bases aligning to TRBD2. J gave up 4 bases and V 3 bases, and 14 bases lay outside the gene matches. Germline lookup yields CDR1 KGHSH and CDR2 LQKENI. The CDR3 runs to 18 residues. In DNA form, the CDR3 reads TGTGCCAGCTCACCGTTTGCTCAAATAGCGGGGATTTACAATGAGCAGTTCTTC. Encoded protein: CASSPFAQIAGIYNEQFF. Using reference TRBV18 and TRBJ2-1 for the parts outside the CDR3, the full variable domain is NAGVMQNPRHLVRRRGQEARLRCSPMKGHSHVYWYRQLPEEGLKFMVYLQKENIIDESGMPKERFSAEFPKEGPSILRIQQVVRGDSAAYFCASSPFAQIAGIYNEQFFGPGTRLTVL.

This clone has just one count. The chain combines TRBV6-5 with TRBJ1-1, with TRBD1 identical over 9 bases. V trimming: 8 bases; J trimming: 11 bases; junction bases outside the gene matches: 12. The length of the CDR3 is 13 residues. Germline CDR1 reads MNHEY; CDR2 reads SVGAGI. CDR3 DNA: TGTGCCAGCGTCCCGGGACAGGGACGGGAGGCTTTCTTT. Protein sequence: CASVPGQGREAFF.

V and J are TRBV24-1 and TRBJ2-2, with D perhaps matching TRBD1 (6 bases). The CDR3 totals 15 residues. Germline lookup yields CDR1 KGHDR and CDR2 SFDVKD. V was pared by 3 bases and J by 5 bases, with 12 bases between. The CDR3 DNA sequence: TGTGCCACCAGTGATCGAACCAGGGGAACCGGGGAGCTGTTTTTT. Encoded protein: CATSDRTRGTGELFF.

The V gene is TRBV6-5, the J gene TRBJ1-6; D may be TRBD1 (5 bases). The V gene's germline CDR1 is MNHEY and CDR2 SVGAGI. V lost 6 bases and J lost 7, with 13 bases in between. CDR3 size: 14 residues. CDR3 sequence: CASRGRGANSPLHF. As DNA, the CDR3 is TGTGCCAGCAGGGGGAGGGGAGCAAATTCACCCCTCCACTTT.

This chain joins TRBV19 and TRBJ2-7; D perhaps matches TRBD1 (6 bases). The germline V and J ends were trimmed by 1 base and 0 bases, with 16 bases remaining between them. The germline CDR1 and CDR2 sequences are LNHDA and SQIVND (reference sequence). The CDR3 runs to 17 residues. The CDR3 loop reads CASSIAARGYSSYEQYF. CDR3 coding DNA: TGTGCCAGTAGTATAGCGGCCAGGGGATACAGCTCCTACGAGCAGTACTTC. Filled out from reference TRBV19 and TRBJ2-7, the complete variable domain reads DGGITQSPKYLFRKEGQNVTLSCEQNLNHDAMYWYRQDPGQGLRLIYYSQIVNDFQKGDIAEGYSVSREKKESFPLTVTSAQKNPTAFYLCASSIAARGYSSYEQYFGPGTRLTVT.

This chain uses TRBV19 with TRBJ2-5; TRBD1 aligns across 7 bases. The trim removed 4 bases at V and 4 bases at J, leaving 9 bases unmatched. CDR3 size: 15 residues. Per the germline V gene, CDR1 is LNHDA and CDR2 is SQIVND (reference sequence). DNA for the CDR3: TGTGCCAGTAGTACCGCCCGGAGACAGGGAGAGACCCAGTACTTC. Translation gives CASSTARRQGETQYF.

J is TRBJ1-1 and V is TRBV5-3; D is unclear. TRBV5-3 is classed as an ORF, of uncertain function. V gave up 0 bases and J gave up 5 bases, with 17 bases separating them. The CDR3 extends over 16 amino acids. The CDR3 nucleotides read TGTGCCAGAAGCTTGGAGCTGGTATATGGTCGGACTGAAGCTTTCTTT. It is translated as CARSLELVYGRTEAFF.

The chain carries TRBV2 and TRBJ2-6; TRBD1 matches 10 bases. Germline V gene data show CDR1 as SNHLY and CDR2 as FYNNEI. This CDR3 spans 17 amino acids. The ends lost 6 bases at V and 2 bases at J; junction bases unmatched: 7. DNA of the CDR3: TGTGCCAGCAGCTCTAGGACAGGGGGAACTGGGGCCAACGTCCTGACTTTC. Its protein product is CASSSRTGGTGANVLTF. Complete variable domain (other parts from reference TRBV2 and TRBJ2-6): EPEVTQTPSHQVTQMGQEVILRCVPISNHLYFYWYRQILGQKVEFLVSFYNNEISEKSEIFDDQFSVERPDGSNFTLKIRSTKLEDSAMYFCASSSRTGGTGANVLTFGAGSRLTVL.

The J gene is TRBJ2-5, the V gene TRBV2; TRBD2 might be the D (6 bases). Germline values: CDR1 SNHLY, CDR2 FYNNEI. The CDR3 sequence is 15 residues long. V lost 2 bases to trimming and J lost 5 bases, with 15 bases between them. CDR3 region: CASSELGGSGETQYF. CDR3 DNA sequence: TGTGCCAGCAGTGAATTGGGGGGATCAGGGGAGACCCAGTACTTC.

This rearrangement joins TRBV7-2 to TRBJ2-7; D call uncertain. Looked up from germline, CDR1 is SGHTA and CDR2 is FQGNSA. V was pared by 4 bases and J by 4 bases, with 8 bases between. The CDR3 runs to 12 residues. The CDR3 coding sequence is TGTGCCAGCAGCTCGGGTTATTACGAGCAGTACTTC. Amino acid sequence: CASSSGYYEQYF.

This clone was seen only once. This chain links TRBV6-5 with TRBJ2-7, with a weak D call TRBD1 (5 bases). The germline gives CDR1 MNHEY, CDR2 SVGAGI. The V end was cut by 7 bases, the J end by 4 bases, with 11 bases between. The CDR3 contains 12 residues. The CDR3 DNA is TGTGCCAGCAAGGGGATGCGGTACGAGCAGTACGTC. It codes for CASKGMRYEQYV.

V usage is TRBV7-8 and J usage is TRBJ1-2; D gene unclear. CDR1 and CDR2 from the germline V gene are SGHVS and FQNEAQ. This CDR3 is built from 13 residues. Trimming took 7 bases from V and 4 from J, leaving 13 bases between them. CDR3 DNA sequence: TGTGCCAGCAACTCCACAGTACTCTATGGCTACACCTTC. As protein: CASNSTVLYGYTF.

A single count supports this clone. The chain recombines TRBV24-1 with TRBJ2-1; 12 nucleotides match TRBD1. The CDR3 extends over 17 amino acids. Per the germline V gene, CDR1 is KGHDR and CDR2 is SFDVKD. After removal of 4 bases from V and 7 bases from J, the junction contained 10 bases not matched to a gene. The CDR3 sequence: CATSDPEGQGASNEQFF. The CDR3 bases are TGTGCCACCAGTGACCCCGAGGGACAGGGGGCTTCAAATGAGCAGTTCTTC.

V usage is TRBV6-5 and J usage is TRBJ1-4, with D perhaps matching TRBD1 (6 bases). Germline V CDR1 and CDR2: MNHEY, SVGAGI. The CDR3 sequence is 13 residues long. Trimming removed 7 bases at V and 7 bases at J, with 13 bases between. The DNA of the CDR3 is TGTGCCAGCATGGTAGGGGGTGCTGAAAAACTGTTTTTT. Residues: CASMVGGAEKLFF.

The rearrangement uses TRBV7-8 and TRBJ1-1; 8 bases map to TRBD1. CDR3 length: 14 amino acids. J lost 4 bases, V lost 5 bases, and 6 bases had no gene match. The V gene's germline CDR1 is SGHVS and CDR2 FQNEAQ. DNA for the CDR3: TGTGCCAGCAGCCGCTCAGGGGGCCCCACTGAAGCTTTCTTT. It specifies CASSRSGGPTEAFF.

The table lists this clone with a few counts. The sample contains more than one DNA sequence encoding this CDR3. The J gene is TRBJ2-5, the V gene TRBV3-1 (or the pseudogene TRBV3-2); 11 nucleotides align to TRBD2. The J segment lost 6 bases and the V segment lost 4 bases, leaving 13 bases of the junction unmatched. The length of the CDR3 is 17 residues. Germline CDR1 LGHDT, CDR2 YNNKEL (reference sequence). The CDR3 spells CASSPEIAGGISQTQYF. The DNA of the CDR3 is TGTGCCAGCAGCCCAGAGATAGCGGGGGGGATTAGCCAGACCCAGTACTTC.

The rearrangement uses TRBV6-4 and TRBJ2-2, with D unclear. In germline, CDR1 is MRHNA, CDR2 SNTAGT. V was shortened by 5 bases and J by 1 base, with 8 bases between the two germline ends. This CDR3 region has 14 residues. The CDR3 DNA reads TGTGCCAGCAGTCAAACACGGAACACCGGGGAGCTGTTTTTT. Its protein is CASSQTRNTGELFF.

At least ten counts were recorded for this clone. The J gene is TRBJ2-6, the V gene TRBV4-1; D not resolved. From germline, CDR1 is MGHRA and CDR2 YSYEKL. The V end was cut by 1 base, the J end by 4 bases, with 17 bases between. The CDR3 totals 18 residues. The CDR3 DNA sequence: TGCGCCAGCAGCCAAGTCGACATGGGCTTTTTGGGGGCCAACGTCCTGACTTTC. Its translation is CASSQVDMGFLGANVLTF.

This chain links TRBV15 with TRBJ2-1, with TRBD2 matching 15 bases. The CDR3 has 16 amino acids. J lost 10 bases, V lost 2 bases, and 6 bases had no gene match. CDR1 and CDR2 (germline): LNHNV, YYDKDF (reference sequence). CDR3 amino acids: CATSRRTSGGVREQFF. As DNA, the CDR3 is TGTGCCACCAGCAGAAGGACTAGCGGGGGGGTTCGGGAGCAGTTCTTC.

The V and J genes are TRBV10-3 and TRBJ2-3, with D perhaps TRBD1 (6 bases). Germline V lookup: CDR1 ENHRY, CDR2 SYGVKD. This CDR3 has 15 residues. V was shortened by 4 bases and J by 2 bases, with 13 bases between the two germline ends. The CDR3 loop reads CAISVGRTDTDTQYF. The CDR3 DNA follows: TGTGCCATCAGTGTGGGCCGGACAGACACAGATACGCAGTATTTT.